This is a list of T cell receptor beta chains from one sample in a study of neoadjuvant anti-PD-1 for oral cavity cancer. Generated by immunoSEQ multiplex PCR, the TCRdb table keeps only in-frame clones and is missing some. The sample has fewer than 90,000 clones; approximately 84% are singletons. The sequencing used PBMCs, collected before nivolumab (anti-PD-1) treatment. The source of these receptors is a person between 40 and 79 years old with oral cavity squamous cell carcinoma. CDR3s include the opening cysteine and the closing phenylalanine or tryptophan. The D gene is left open where the match is weak. Expanded clones get a size class; other rows say once, few or many, or leave the size out.

V gene	J gene	D gene	clone size	CDR3 DNA	CDR3 protein
TRBV7-9	TRBJ1-5	.	few	TGTGCCAGCACCGACATCGGGGGTTACGATCAGCCCCAGCATTTT	CASTDIGGYDQPQHF
TRBV11-3	TRBJ2-3	TRBD1	once	TGTGCCAGCAGCTTAAATCCGGGACAGGGGGCTTTCGGAGATACGCAGTATTTT	CASSLNPGQGAFGDTQYF
TRBV28	TRBJ1-3	.	.	TGTGCCAGCAGTTTCCTGGACAGTGTGGAGGGAAACACCATATATTTT	CASSFLDSVEGNTIYF
TRBV10-3	TRBJ2-7	.	.	TGTGCCATCGGGCAGATCTCCTACGAGCAGTACTTC	CAIGQISYEQYF
TRBV5-1	TRBJ2-3	TRBD2	.	TGCGCCAGCAGCTTGAGCGGGAGGTGGGAAACAGATACGCAGTATTTT	CASSLSGRWETDTQYF
TRBV27	TRBJ1-1	TRBD1	many	TGTGCCAGCACTCGGACAGGGTGGGGTGAAGCTTTCTTT	CASTRTGWGEAFF
TRBV30	TRBJ2-7	TRBD1	.	TGTGCCGGGGGACAGGGGGACTACGAGCAGTACTTC	CAGGQGDYEQYF
TRBV7-2	TRBJ2-1	.	few	TGTGCCAGCAGCTTACGGATAAGTAGCGCCCTCTACAATGAGCAGTTCTTC	CASSLRISSALYNEQFF
TRBV2	TRBJ2-1	TRBD1	.	TGTGCCAGCTTAAGGGGGACAGGGACCTTCAATGAGCAGTTCTTC	CASLRGTGTFNEQFF
TRBV11-2	TRBJ1-1	.	.	TGTGCCAGCAGCTTTAGACGGGGCAGGGTGAACACTGAAGCTTTCTTT	CASSFRRGRVNTEAFF
TRBV5-1	TRBJ2-4	TRBD2	.	TGCGCCAGCAGCTTGACGGCTAGCGGGAGTCTGAAAAACATTCAGTACTTC	CASSLTASGSLKNIQYF
TRBV10-3	TRBJ2-2	.	.	TGTGCCATCAGTGCCATTAGGGCGAACACCGGGGAGCTGTTTTTT	CAISAIRANTGELFF
TRBV5-8	TRBJ2-1	TRBD2	.	TGTGCCAGCAGCCGGACCGGGACTACCAATGAGCAGTTCTTC	CASSRTGTTNEQFF
TRBV7-7	TRBJ1-1	.	.	TGTGCTAGCAGCTTTGGGACAAATCGGGGTAACACTGAAGCTTTCTTT	CASSFGTNRGNTEAFF
TRBV25-1	TRBJ2-7	.	once	TGTGCCAGCAGTGAAAGGGTGGGGGAGCAGTACTTC	CASSERVGEQYF
TRBV10-3	TRBJ1-4	TRBD1	.	TGTGCCATCACCCCAGGGGGCGATCGAAATGAAAAACTGTTTTTT	CAITPGGDRNEKLFF
TRBV5-1	TRBJ2-1	TRBD2	.	TGCGCCAGCAGCCTGGGACTAGCGGGTTACAATGAGCAGTTCTTC	CASSLGLAGYNEQFF
TRBV5-6	TRBJ2-7	TRBD2	.	TGTGCCAGCAGCTCTAGCGGGAGGATTCACGAGCAGTACTTC	CASSSSGRIHEQYF
TRBV9	TRBJ2-2	TRBD1	.	TGTGCCAGCAGCGGACAGACAGGGGAACGGATAGGGACCGGGGAGCTGTTTTTT	CASSGQTGERIGTGELFF
TRBV5-6	TRBJ1-4	.	.	TGTGCCAGCAGCTTTACAGGGCCAAATGAAAAACTGTTTTTT	CASSFTGPNEKLFF
TRBV5-1	TRBJ1-4	.	.	TGCGCCAGCAGCTCAATGCGGGGGGCGGAGGAAAAACTGTTTTTT	CASSSMRGAEEKLFF
TRBV28	TRBJ1-1	TRBD1	once	TGTGCCAGCGGAGCGTTCACAGGGGTTGCTGAAGCTTTCTTT	CASGAFTGVAEAFF
TRBV5-6	TRBJ1-1	.	.	TGTGCCAGCAGCTTACTACGGTTAAGCATGAACACTGAAGCTTTCTTT	CASSLLRLSMNTEAFF
TRBV4-2	TRBJ2-1	.	once	TGTGCCAGCAGCCAAGATCGGGTCGGTGGGGGAGGGCAGTTCTTC	CASSQDRVGGGGQFF
TRBV6-6	TRBJ2-7	.	.	TGTGCCAGCACCAGAACGGACAACGGGAGACAGGCCGAGCAGTACTTC	CASTRTDNGRQAEQYF
TRBV7-9	TRBJ1-1	.	.	TGTGCCAGCAGCTTATATTGGGGAGCTTTCTTT	CASSLYWGAFF
TRBV19	TRBJ1-4	.	.	TGTGCCAGCCGGATTTATGAAAAACTGTTTTTT	CASRIYEKLFF
TRBV2	TRBJ1-5	TRBD1	.	TGTGCCAGCAGTTGGTTGACAGGGGGCAATCAGCCCCAGCATTTT	CASSWLTGGNQPQHF
TRBV7-8	TRBJ2-7	.	.	TGTGCCAGCAGCTTAGGGGCGACCGTCGGGCAGTACTTC	CASSLGATVGQYF
TRBV7-3	TRBJ2-1	.	.	TGTGCCAGCAGCTTAAACAGTCTGGGCAGTACGGGTGAGCAGTTCTTC	CASSLNSLGSTGEQFF
TRBV27	TRBJ1-2	.	.	TGTGCCAGCAGTGCTCAGGGTTGGGGAGGCTACACCTTC	CASSAQGWGGYTF
TRBV2	TRBJ2-5	.	.	TGTGCCAGCAACCGGGACTCAGAGACCCAGTACTTC	CASNRDSETQYF
TRBV19	TRBJ2-7	TRBD1	.	TGTGCCAGTAGCACCGGGACAGGGACCTACGAGCAGTACTTC	CASSTGTGTYEQYF
TRBV5-6	TRBJ2-3	.	.	TGTGCCAGCAGCTTGGGGCTAGCCATGGATACGCAGTATTTT	CASSLGLAMDTQYF